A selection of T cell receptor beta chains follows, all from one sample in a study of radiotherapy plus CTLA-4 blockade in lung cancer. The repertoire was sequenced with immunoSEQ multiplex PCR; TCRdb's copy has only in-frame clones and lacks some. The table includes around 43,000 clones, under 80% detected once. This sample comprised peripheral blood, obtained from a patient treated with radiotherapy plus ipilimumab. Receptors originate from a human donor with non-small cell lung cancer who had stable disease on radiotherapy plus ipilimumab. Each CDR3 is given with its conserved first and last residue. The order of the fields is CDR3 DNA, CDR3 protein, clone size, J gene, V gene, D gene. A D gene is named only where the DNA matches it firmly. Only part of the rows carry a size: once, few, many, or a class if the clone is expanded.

TGTGCCAGCAGCTTTACAGGACGGTTCGATAGCAATCAGCCCCAGCATTTT	CASSFTGRFDSNQPQHF	.	TRBJ1-5	TRBV5-6	.
TGCGCCAGCAGCCAGGCTGACAGGGTCAGTAACCCCCAGCATTTT	CASSQADRVSNPQHF	.	TRBJ1-5	TRBV4-1	TRBD1
TGCGCCAGCAGCCCAGGATCACAGGGCAAAAACATTCAGTACTTC	CASSPGSQGKNIQYF	.	TRBJ2-4	TRBV5-1	.
TGTGCCAGCAGCCTCCGGGATGGCTACACCTTC	CASSLRDGYTF	.	TRBJ1-2	TRBV11-3	.
TGTGCCAGCAATCAAGCCGGGACAGGGTACACCATATATTTT	CASNQAGTGYTIYF	few	TRBJ1-3	TRBV14	TRBD1
TGCGCCAGCAGCTTGGGCACAGGGATCGAGCAGTACTTC	CASSLGTGIEQYF	.	TRBJ2-7	TRBV5-1	.
TGTGCCTGCGGGTTCCTCTCCTACGAGCAGTACTTC	CACGFLSYEQYF	.	TRBJ2-7	TRBV30	.
TGCGCCAGCAGCCGGGACATTTACTACGAGCAGTACTTC	CASSRDIYYEQYF	.	TRBJ2-7	TRBV5-1	.
TGTGCCAGCAGCTCAGGACAGGGCTGGGGCTACACCTTC	CASSSGQGWGYTF	.	TRBJ1-2	TRBV5-4	TRBD1
TGTGCTAGTGGCTGGGGGGTCTACGAGCAGTACTTC	CASGWGVYEQYF	.	TRBJ2-7	TRBV12-5	.
TGTGCCAGCTTTGGGGCCGAACGAAATGGCTACACCTTC	CASFGAERNGYTF	.	TRBJ1-2	TRBV6-6	.
TGTGCCAGCAGTCCCGGGACAGGGGGGGACACTGAAGCTTTCTTT	CASSPGTGGDTEAFF	.	TRBJ1-1	TRBV9	TRBD1
TGTGCCAGCAGCGATCGGACAGGGGACTACGGGAACTATGGCTACACCTTC	CASSDRTGDYGNYGYTF	.	TRBJ1-2	TRBV13	TRBD1